The 27 T cell receptor beta chains in this list originate from one sample, sequenced in a study of cytomegalovirus exposure and HLA in healthy donors. Primers for the PCR totalled 60 Vbeta and 13 Jbeta. The data were produced by immunoSEQ multiplex PCR, yet TCRdb's version contains in-frame clones alone and is incomplete. Among roughly 71,000 clones listed, over 50% were seen once. Sequenced material: PBMCs. Receptor source: a man in his forties in good health and CMV-seropositive.

This clone was counted only a few times. The V gene is TRBV5-1, the J gene TRBJ2-2; TRBD1 is a possible D gene (5 bases). V was clipped by 4 bases and J by 1 base, with 11 bases between them. The CDR3 extends over 15 amino acids. Germline CDR1 reads SGHRS; CDR2 reads YFSETQ. CDR3 in DNA: TGCGCCAGCAGCCACGATACAGGGAACACCGGGGAGCTGTTTTTT. Protein sequence: CASSHDTGNTGELFF.

The chain carries TRBV6-6 and TRBJ2-7, with TRBD1 as a possible D gene (5 bases). The V end lost 2 bases, the J end lost 7 bases, and 15 bases lay between the germline ends. CDR1 and CDR2 from the germline V gene are MNHNY and SVGAGI (reference sequence). This CDR3 is 14 amino acids long. The CDR3 DNA reads as TGTGCCAGCAGTTACGACAGAGGCCGGCTTGAGCAGTACTTC. Encoded protein: CASSYDRGRLEQYF.

This clone was counted between two and nine times. The chain combines TRBV5-1 with TRBJ2-1, with 7 bases fitting TRBD1. The CDR3 runs 15 residues. The V and J ends lost 1 base and 3 bases, in that order; junction bases with no gene match: 4. Germline loops: CDR1 SGHRS, CDR2 YFSETQ. This CDR3 is CASSLTGQFYNEQFF. As DNA, the CDR3 is TGCGCCAGCAGCTTGACGGGACAGTTCTACAATGAGCAGTTCTTC.

The chain employs TRBV4-2 and TRBJ2-3; TRBD2 agrees at 10 bases. The V gene end was trimmed by 0 bases and the J gene end by 4 bases; junction bases not matched to a gene: 13. CDR3 length equals 19 residues. Germline V CDR1 and CDR2: LGHNA, YNFKEQ. CDR3 sequence: CASSQEYRAGGRFADTQYF. The CDR3 DNA follows: TGTGCCAGCAGCCAAGAATATCGAGCGGGGGGGCGGTTCGCAGATACGCAGTATTTT.

V usage is TRBV19 and J usage is TRBJ1-1; D is uncertain. The V gene lost 7 bases and the J gene lost 4 bases, with 16 bases spanning the gap. The germline CDR1 and CDR2 sequences are LNHDA and SQIVND (reference sequence). The CDR3 length is 14 residues. As DNA, the CDR3 is TGTGCCAGTAAAATAGGAGGGTACGGCACTGAAGCTTTCTTT. Residues: CASKIGGYGTEAFF.

This clone has a handful of counts. The chain links TRBV5-4 to TRBJ2-2, with D possibly being TRBD1 (5 bases). This CDR3 has 16 amino acids. Germline V gives CDR1 SGHNT, CDR2 YYREEE (reference sequence). Between the trimmed V and J ends, which lost 4 bases and 3 bases, there was a span of 16 bases. CDR3 protein: CASSVARAIDTGELFF. For the CDR3, the DNA is TGTGCCAGCAGCGTAGCCAGGGCGATTGACACCGGGGAGCTGTTTTTT.

In DNA form, the CDR3 reads TGTGCCAGCAGTTCCGACAGGGGGGTTGGGAAACTGTTTTTT. Translation gives CASSSDRGVGKLFF. The J gene is TRBJ1-4, the V gene TRBV6-5, with 9 positions matching TRBD1. The CDR3 totals 14 residues. Germline trimming cut 4 bases from V and 11 bases from J; bases unmatched to any gene: 8. Per the germline V gene, CDR1 is MNHEY and CDR2 is SVGAGI.

For this clone: The sample contains more than one DNA sequence encoding this CDR3. This chain links TRBV2 with TRBJ1-1, with 7 bases lining up with TRBD1. Germline CDR1 is SNHLY and CDR2 is FYNNEI. V lost 5 bases, J lost 1 base, and 1 base stayed unmatched. The CDR3 is 13 residues long. In nucleotides, the CDR3 is TGTGCCAGCAGTCGACAGGGGAACACTGAAGCTTTCTTT. This gives the protein CASSRQGNTEAFF.

This chain connects TRBV6-5 to TRBJ2-3; TRBD2 aligns across 8 bases. Per the germline V gene, CDR1 is MNHEY and CDR2 is SVGAGI. CDR3 length: 15 amino acids. With 0 bases clipped from V and 5 bases from J, the junction kept 4 bases outside the gene matches. The CDR3 is CASSYSSGGVDTQYF. CDR3 DNA sequence: TGTGCCAGCAGTTACTCGTCGGGGGGGGTAGATACGCAGTATTTT.

The gene calls are TRBV2 and TRBJ1-2, with D perhaps TRBD1 (6 bases). Germline V gene sequence: CDR1 SNHLY, CDR2 FYNNEI. V dropped 8 bases and J dropped 4 bases, with 20 bases sitting between them. The CDR3 runs to 15 residues. The CDR3 DNA is TGTGCCAGCTCAGTAGGACAGTCGAAGTCCTATGGCTACACCTTC. Encoded protein: CASSVGQSKSYGYTF.

The chain joins TRBV4-1 to TRBJ1-1, with 7 bases fitting TRBD1. Germline V CDR1 and CDR2: MGHRA, YSYEKL. This CDR3 has 14 residues. Trimming took 4 bases from V and 6 from J; bases not matched to a gene: 8. The CDR3: CASSRSDRRAEAFF. The CDR3 DNA is TGCGCCAGCAGCCGGTCGGACAGGCGAGCTGAAGCTTTCTTT.

There are a few counts of this clone. The genes are TRBV5-1 and TRBJ2-1; D is undetermined. CDR1 is SGHRS and CDR2 is YFSETQ in the germline V gene. The germline V and J ends were trimmed by 1 base and 0 bases, with 11 bases remaining between them. The CDR3 sequence is 16 residues long. CDR3 protein: CASSLNALTSYNEQFF. CDR3 DNA: TGCGCCAGCAGCTTGAATGCACTAACCTCCTACAATGAGCAGTTCTTC.

This rearrangement joins TRBV5-1 to TRBJ2-7; D remains ambiguous. The CDR3 is made up of 14 amino acids. Trimming removed 2 bases at V and 4 bases at J, with 13 bases between. CDR1 is SGHRS, CDR2 YFSETQ, per germline. The CDR3 nucleotides read TGCGCCAGCAGCTTTGGCTCAGGTGATTACGAGCAGTACTTC. It codes for CASSFGSGDYEQYF.

This sequence joins TRBV15 and TRBJ2-1; D may be TRBD2 (5 bases). The germline gives CDR1 LNHNV, CDR2 YYDKDF (reference sequence). This CDR3 is built from 15 residues. V dropped 1 base and J dropped 2 bases, with 9 bases sitting between them. The CDR3 region has the DNA TGTGCCACCAGCAGAGGCGGAGGCGCCTACAATGAGCAGTTCTTC. It is translated as CATSRGGGAYNEQFF.

V usage is TRBV30 and J usage is TRBJ1-2; 8 positions agree with TRBD1. The CDR3 is 14 amino acids. Germline V lookup: CDR1 GTSNPN, CDR2 SVGIG (reference sequence). The J segment lost 0 bases and the V segment lost 1 base, leaving 1 base of the junction unmatched. The CDR3 DNA reads TGTGCCTGGAGTGAACAGGGGGCTAACTATGGCTACACCTTC. Residues: CAWSEQGANYGYTF.

This clone was seen once. The chain employs TRBV7-2 and TRBJ2-7; D remains unclear. The CDR3 consists of 13 residues. Germline CDR1 SGHTA, CDR2 FQGNSA. V lost 2 bases to trimming and J lost 4 bases, with 9 bases between them. CDR3 nucleotides: TGTGCCAGCAGCTTACGACAACCTTACGAGCAGTACTTC. Translating it yields CASSLRQPYEQYF.

This rearrangement joins TRBV25-1 to TRBJ1-2; perhaps TRBD1 as D (5 bases). There are 13 residues in the CDR3. The V end lost 10 bases, the J end lost 7 bases, and 19 bases lay between the germline ends. Germline V gene sequence: CDR1 MGHDK, CDR2 SYGVNS. The CDR3 DNA follows: TGTGCCACCGGGGGACCGACTAATTCTGGCTACACCTTC. Translation gives CATGGPTNSGYTF.

The gene calls are TRBV5-6 and TRBJ2-7, with a weak D call TRBD1 (6 bases). CDR1 is SGHDT, CDR2 YYEEEE, per germline. V dropped 4 bases and J dropped 3 bases, with 14 bases sitting between them. This CDR3 region has 14 residues. The CDR3 loop reads CASSPGQLHYEQYF. The CDR3 coding sequence is TGTGCCAGCAGCCCTGGACAGCTACACTACGAGCAGTACTTC. The full variable domain, rest sourced from reference TRBV5-6 and TRBJ2-7, is DAGVTQSPTHLIKTRGQQVTLRCSPKSGHDTVSWYQQALGQGPQFIFQYYEEEERQRGNFPDRFSGHQFPNYSSELNVNALLLGDSALYLCASSPGQLHYEQYFGPGTRLTVT.

V is TRBV6-1 and J is TRBJ2-5; the match to TRBD1 covers 9 bases. Matching the DNA end better, TRBJ2-7 makes the J call doubtful. From germline, CDR1 is MNHNS and CDR2 SASEGT. The CDR3 covers 14 residues. CDR3 region: CASSVGTGTHEQYF. In DNA, the CDR3 is TGTGCCAGCAGTGTCGGGACAGGGACCCACGAGCAGTACTTC.

The chain joins TRBV9 to TRBJ1-1; D possibly corresponds to TRBD1 (5 bases). V was trimmed by 3 bases and J by 7 bases, leaving 13 bases between them. There are 13 residues in the CDR3. The germline V gene encodes CDR1 SGDLS and CDR2 YYNGEE. CDR3 bases: TGTGCCAGCAGCGGAAAGACAGCCGGTGAAGCTTTCTTT. Translated, it gives CASSGKTAGEAFF.

The CDR3 loop reads CASSLMGAQGGETQYF. The CDR3 coding sequence is TGTGCCAGTAGTCTCATGGGGGCCCAGGGTGGAGAGACCCAGTACTTC. V and J are TRBV19 and TRBJ2-5; D is possibly TRBD1 (6 bases). V shed 5 bases and J shed 4 bases, with 20 bases lying between them. The CDR3 runs 16 residues. The germline gives CDR1 LNHDA, CDR2 SQIVND (reference sequence).

V gene TRBV6-1 combines with J gene TRBJ2-3, with D maybe TRBD1 (5 bases). CDR3 length equals 16 residues. The V gene's germline CDR1 is MNHNS and CDR2 SASEGT. V lost 2 bases and J 2 bases, leaving 14 bases between the germline ends. The CDR3 nucleotides read TGTGCCAGCAGTGAAACGCTGGGGCTGAACACAGATACGCAGTATTTT. It translates to CASSETLGLNTDTQYF.

This rearrangement joins TRBV6-5 to TRBJ2-7; 9 bases line up with TRBD1. CDR1 is MNHEY, CDR2 SVGAGI, per germline. The length of the CDR3 is 14 residues. Germline trimming cut 5 bases from V and 1 base from J; bases unmatched to any gene: 3. The CDR3 nucleotides are TGTGCCAGCAGTGAGGACAGGGGATCCTACGAGCAGTACTTC. It is translated as CASSEDRGSYEQYF.

The gene calls are TRBV30 and TRBJ1-4, with a tentative D call TRBD1 (5 bases). Germline V gene data show CDR1 as GTSNPN and CDR2 as SVGIG (reference sequence). The CDR3 sequence is 15 residues long. V lost 4 bases and J 3 bases, leaving 15 bases between the germline ends. The CDR3 DNA reads as TGTGCCTGGAACCGGGGGGTTTCGGCTAATGAAAAACTGTTTTTT. Amino acid sequence: CAWNRGVSANEKLFF.

V is TRBV4-1 and J is TRBJ1-5; tentative D call: TRBD1 (5 bases). Per the germline V gene, CDR1 is MGHRA and CDR2 is YSYEKL. The CDR3 loop spans 17 amino acids. The V gene lost 0 bases and the J gene lost 1 base, with 13 bases spanning the gap. CDR3 nucleotide sequence: TGCGCCAGCAGCCAAGAGGGGGGGGTCCGAAGCAATCAGCCCCAGCATTTT. This encodes CASSQEGGVRSNQPQHF.

The chain employs TRBV9 and TRBJ2-2; TRBD1 is a possible D gene (5 bases). The CDR3 consists of 15 residues. From germline, CDR1 is SGDLS and CDR2 YYNGEE. V gave up 1 base and J gave up 7 bases, with 14 bases separating them. DNA for the CDR3: TGTGCCAGCAGCGTAAGGGAAGGGGCGGTCGGGGAGCTGTTTTTT. Its translation is CASSVREGAVGELFF.

V and J are TRBV2 and TRBJ2-1, with D possibly matching TRBD1 (6 bases). The CDR3 has 17 amino acids. Germline V CDR1 and CDR2: SNHLY, FYNNEI. V was pared by 6 bases and J by 8 bases, with 26 bases between. CDR3 region: CASRSTWGPTKGDEQFF. The CDR3 region has the DNA TGTGCCAGCAGATCTACGTGGGGGCCGACTAAGGGCGATGAGCAGTTCTTC.